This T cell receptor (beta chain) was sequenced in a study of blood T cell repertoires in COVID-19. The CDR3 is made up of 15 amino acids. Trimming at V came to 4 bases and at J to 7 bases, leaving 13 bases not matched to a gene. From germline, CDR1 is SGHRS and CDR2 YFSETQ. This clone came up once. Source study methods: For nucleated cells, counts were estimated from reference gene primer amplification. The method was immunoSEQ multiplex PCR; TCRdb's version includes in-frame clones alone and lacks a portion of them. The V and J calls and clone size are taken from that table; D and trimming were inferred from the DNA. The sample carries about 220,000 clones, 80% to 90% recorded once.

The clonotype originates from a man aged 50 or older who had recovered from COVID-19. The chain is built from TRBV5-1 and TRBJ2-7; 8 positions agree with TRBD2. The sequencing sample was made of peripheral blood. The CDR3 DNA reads TGCGCCAGCAGCCCGGTAGCGGGATCGCCGGGGGAGCAGTACTTC. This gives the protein CASSPVAGSPGEQYF.